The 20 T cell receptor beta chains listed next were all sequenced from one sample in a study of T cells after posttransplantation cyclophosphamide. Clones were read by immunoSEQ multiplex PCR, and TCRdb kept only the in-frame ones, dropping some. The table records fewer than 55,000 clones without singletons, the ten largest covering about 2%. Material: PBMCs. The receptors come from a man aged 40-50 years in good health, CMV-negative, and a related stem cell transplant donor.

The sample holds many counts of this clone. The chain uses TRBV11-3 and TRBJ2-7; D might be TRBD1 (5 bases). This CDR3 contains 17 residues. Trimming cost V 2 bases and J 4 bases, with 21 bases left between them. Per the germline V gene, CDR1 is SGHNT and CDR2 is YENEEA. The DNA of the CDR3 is TGTGCCAGCAGCTTACCCCTGCCCGCTAGGGGTCCTTACGAGCAGTACTTC. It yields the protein CASSLPLPARGPYEQYF.

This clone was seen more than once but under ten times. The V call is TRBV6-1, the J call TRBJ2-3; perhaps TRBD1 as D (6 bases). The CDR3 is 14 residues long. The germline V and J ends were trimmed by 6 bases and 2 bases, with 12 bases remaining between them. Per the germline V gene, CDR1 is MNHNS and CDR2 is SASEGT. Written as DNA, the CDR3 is TGTGCCAGCAGGAGGGGACACTTCACAGATACGCAGTATTTT. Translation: CASRRGHFTDTQYF.

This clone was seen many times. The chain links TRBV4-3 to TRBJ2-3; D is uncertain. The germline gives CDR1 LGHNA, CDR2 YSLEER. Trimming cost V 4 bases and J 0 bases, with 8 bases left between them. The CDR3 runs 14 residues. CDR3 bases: TGCGCCAGCAGCCCGTCCTTAAGCACAGATACGCAGTATTTT. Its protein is CASSPSLSTDTQYF.

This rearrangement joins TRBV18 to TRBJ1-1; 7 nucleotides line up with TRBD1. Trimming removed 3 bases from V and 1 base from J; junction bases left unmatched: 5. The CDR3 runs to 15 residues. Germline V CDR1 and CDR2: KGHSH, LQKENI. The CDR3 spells CASSPSGTENTEAFF. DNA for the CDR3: TGTGCCAGCTCACCCTCCGGGACAGAGAACACTGAAGCTTTCTTT. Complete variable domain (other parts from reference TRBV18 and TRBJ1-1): NAGVMQNPRHLVRRRGQEARLRCSPMKGHSHVYWYRQLPEEGLKFMVYLQKENIIDESGMPKERFSAEFPKEGPSILRIQQVVRGDSAAYFCASSPSGTENTEAFFGQGTRLTVV.

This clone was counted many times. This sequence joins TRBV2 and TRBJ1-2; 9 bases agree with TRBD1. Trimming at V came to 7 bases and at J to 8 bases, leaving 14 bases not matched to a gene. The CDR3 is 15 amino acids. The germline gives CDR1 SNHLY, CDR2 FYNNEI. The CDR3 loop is CASNLGQGTPWGYTF. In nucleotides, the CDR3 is TGTGCCAGCAACCTCGGACAGGGGACCCCTTGGGGCTACACCTTC.

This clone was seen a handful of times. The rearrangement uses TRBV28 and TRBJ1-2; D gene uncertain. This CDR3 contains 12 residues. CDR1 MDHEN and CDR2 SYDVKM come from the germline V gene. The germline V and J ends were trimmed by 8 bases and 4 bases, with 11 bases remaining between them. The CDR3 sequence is CASLGNTYGYTF. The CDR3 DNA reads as TGTGCCAGCCTCGGGAACACCTATGGCTACACCTTC.

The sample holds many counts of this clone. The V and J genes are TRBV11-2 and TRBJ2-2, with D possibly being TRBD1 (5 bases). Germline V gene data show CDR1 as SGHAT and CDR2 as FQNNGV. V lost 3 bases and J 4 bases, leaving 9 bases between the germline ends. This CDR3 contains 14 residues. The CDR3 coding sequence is TGTGCCAGCAGCTTGGGGCATGCCACCGGGGAGCTGTTTTTT. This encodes CASSLGHATGELFF.

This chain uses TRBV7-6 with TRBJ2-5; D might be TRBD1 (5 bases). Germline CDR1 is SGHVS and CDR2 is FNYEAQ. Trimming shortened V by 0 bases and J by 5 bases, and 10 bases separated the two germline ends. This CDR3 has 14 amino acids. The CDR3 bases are TGTGCCAGCAGCTTAGCGCCAGGGAAGGAGACCCAGTACTTC. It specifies CASSLAPGKETQYF.

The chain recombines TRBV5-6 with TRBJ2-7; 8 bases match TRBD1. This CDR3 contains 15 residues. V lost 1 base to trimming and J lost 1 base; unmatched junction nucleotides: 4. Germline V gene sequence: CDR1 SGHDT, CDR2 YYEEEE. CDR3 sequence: CASSLRDRLSYEQYV. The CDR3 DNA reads TGTGCCAGCAGCTTGCGGGACAGGTTATCCTACGAGCAGTACGTC.

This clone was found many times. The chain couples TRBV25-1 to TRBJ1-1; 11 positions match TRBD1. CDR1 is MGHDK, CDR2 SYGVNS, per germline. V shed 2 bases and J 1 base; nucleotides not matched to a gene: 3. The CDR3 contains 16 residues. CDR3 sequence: CASSERDRGKNTEAFF. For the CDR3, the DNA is TGTGCCAGCAGTGAAAGGGACAGGGGGAAGAACACTGAAGCTTTCTTT.

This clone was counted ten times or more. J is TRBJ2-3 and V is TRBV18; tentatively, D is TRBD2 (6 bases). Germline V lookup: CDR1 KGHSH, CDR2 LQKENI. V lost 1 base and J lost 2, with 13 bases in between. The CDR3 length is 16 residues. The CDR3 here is CASSPRRVGDTDTQYF. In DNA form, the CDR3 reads TGTGCCAGCTCACCACGGAGGGTCGGAGACACAGATACGCAGTATTTT. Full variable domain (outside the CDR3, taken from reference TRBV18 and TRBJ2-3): NAGVMQNPRHLVRRRGQEARLRCSPMKGHSHVYWYRQLPEEGLKFMVYLQKENIIDESGMPKERFSAEFPKEGPSILRIQQVVRGDSAAYFCASSPRRVGDTDTQYFGPGTRLTVL.

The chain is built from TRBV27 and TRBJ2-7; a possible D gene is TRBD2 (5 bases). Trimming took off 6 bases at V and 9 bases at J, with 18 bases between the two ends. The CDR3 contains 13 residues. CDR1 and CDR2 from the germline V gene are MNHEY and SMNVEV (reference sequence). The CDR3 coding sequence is TGTGCCAGCAGAACCCGTGGAGACGCGGGGCAGTACGTC. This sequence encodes CASRTRGDAGQYV.

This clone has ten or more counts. This CDR3 is CASSNFSGANVLTF. CDR3 in DNA: TGTGCCAGCTCTAATTTCTCTGGGGCCAACGTCCTGACTTTC. The chain has TRBV18 and TRBJ2-6, with D uncertain. V lost 6 bases, J lost 0 bases, and 6 bases lay in between. This CDR3 is built from 14 residues. Germline V gene sequence: CDR1 KGHSH, CDR2 LQKENI.

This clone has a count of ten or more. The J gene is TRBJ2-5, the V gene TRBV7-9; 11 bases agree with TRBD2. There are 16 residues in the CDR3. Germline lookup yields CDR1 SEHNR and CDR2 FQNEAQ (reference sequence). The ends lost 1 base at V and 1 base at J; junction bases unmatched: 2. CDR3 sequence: CASSLVLAGGQETQYF. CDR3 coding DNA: TGTGCCAGCAGCTTAGTGCTAGCGGGGGGCCAAGAGACCCAGTACTTC.

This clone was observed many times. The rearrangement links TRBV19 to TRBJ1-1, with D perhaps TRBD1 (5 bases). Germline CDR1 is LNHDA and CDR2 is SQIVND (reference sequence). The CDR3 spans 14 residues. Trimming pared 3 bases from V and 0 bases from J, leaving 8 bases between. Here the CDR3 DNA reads TGTGCCAGTAGTATCCCAGGGTTGAACACTGAAGCTTTCTTT. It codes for CASSIPGLNTEAFF. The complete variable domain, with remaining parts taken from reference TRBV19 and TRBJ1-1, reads DGGITQSPKYLFRKEGQNVTLSCEQNLNHDAMYWYRQDPGQGLRLIYYSQIVNDFQKGDIAEGYSVSREKKESFPLTVTSAQKNPTAFYLCASSIPGLNTEAFFGQGTRLTVV.

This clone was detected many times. The CDR3 nucleotides are TGTGCCAGCAGTGAAGCTGGACAGGGGCGTTCACCCCTCCACTTT. Protein: CASSEAGQGRSPLHF. This chain links TRBV6-1 with TRBJ1-6; 9 bases are shared with TRBD1. This CDR3 is 15 amino acids long. Looked up from germline, CDR1 is MNHNS and CDR2 is SASEGT. J lost 9 bases, V lost 0 bases, and 3 bases had no gene match.

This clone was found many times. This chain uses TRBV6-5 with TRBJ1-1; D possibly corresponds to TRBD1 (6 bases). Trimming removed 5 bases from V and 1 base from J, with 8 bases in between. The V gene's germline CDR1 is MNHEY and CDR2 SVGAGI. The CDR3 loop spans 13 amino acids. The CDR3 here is CASSVDRNTEAFF. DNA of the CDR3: TGTGCCAGCAGTGTGGACAGGAACACTGAAGCTTTCTTT.

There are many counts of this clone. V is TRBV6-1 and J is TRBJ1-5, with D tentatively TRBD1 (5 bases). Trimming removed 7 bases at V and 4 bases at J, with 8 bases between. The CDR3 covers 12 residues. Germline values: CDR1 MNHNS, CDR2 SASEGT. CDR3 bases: TGTGCCAGCATGGGGGGGAATCAGCCCCAGCATTTT. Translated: CASMGGNQPQHF.

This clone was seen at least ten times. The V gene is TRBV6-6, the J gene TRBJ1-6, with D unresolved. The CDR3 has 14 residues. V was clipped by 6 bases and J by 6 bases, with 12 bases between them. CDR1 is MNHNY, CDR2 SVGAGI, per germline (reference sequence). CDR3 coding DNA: TGTGCCAGCAGGAGCCGGTCGGGTAATTCACCCCTCCACTTT. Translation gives CASRSRSGNSPLHF.

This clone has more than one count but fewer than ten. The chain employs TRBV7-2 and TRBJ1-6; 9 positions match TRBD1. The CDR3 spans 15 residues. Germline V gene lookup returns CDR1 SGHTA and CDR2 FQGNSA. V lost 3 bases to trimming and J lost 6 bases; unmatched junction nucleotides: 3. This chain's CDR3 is CASSFSTGGNSPLHF. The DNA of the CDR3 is TGTGCCAGCAGCTTCTCGACAGGGGGTAATTCACCCCTCCACTTT. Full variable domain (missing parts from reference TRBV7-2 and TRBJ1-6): GAGVSQSPSNKVTEKGKDVELRCDPISGHTALYWYRQSLGQGLEFLIYFQGNSAPDKSGLPSDRFSAERTGGSVSTLTIQRTQQEDSAVYLCASSFSTGGNSPLHFGNGTRLTVT.